Listed here are 30 T cell receptor beta chains from one sample, sequenced in a study of CD8 T cells in ankylosing spondylitis. TCRdb passed the 5' RACE reads through MiXCR, listing each CDR3 protein once. This table holds about 240,000 distinct CDR3 sequences, roughly a tenth found once. The sequencing input was blood, either unsorted or a sorted T cell fraction (not recorded which). These receptors were collected from a male donor with ankylosing spondylitis or in good health (not recorded which).

This clonotype has a handful of counts. The genes are TRBV7-2 and TRBJ2-1, with 11 nucleotides matching TRBD2. Germline lookup yields CDR1 SGHTA and CDR2 FQGNSA. Trimming took 4 bases from V and 9 from J; bases not matched to a gene: 2. This CDR3 comprises 13 residues. This CDR3 reads CASSSSGGFEQFF. The CDR3 coding sequence is TGTGCCAGCAGCTCTAGCGGGGGGTTTGAGCAGTTCTTC.

This clonotype was seen repeatedly, ten times or more. V usage is TRBV7-2 and J usage is TRBJ2-2, with 9 bases fitting TRBD2. CDR3 length: 16 residues. Germline V gene sequence: CDR1 SGHTA, CDR2 FQGNSA. V trimming: 0 bases; J trimming: 3 bases; junction bases outside the gene matches: 2. CDR3 sequence: CASSLAAGGHTGELFF. CDR3 coding DNA: TGTGCCAGCAGCTTAGCAGCGGGGGGTCACACCGGGGAGCTGTTTTTT.

The table lists this clonotype with many counts. The chain couples TRBV2 to TRBJ1-2; 7 positions match TRBD1. CDR1 and CDR2 from the germline V gene are SNHLY and FYNNEI. The CDR3 runs 13 residues. V dropped 7 bases and J dropped 7; count of bases not matched to a gene: 9. The CDR3 is CASNWAGGSGYTF. The DNA for the CDR3 is TGTGCCAGCAACTGGGCAGGGGGGTCTGGCTACACCTTC.

This clonotype occurred many times. The chain employs TRBV5-1 and TRBJ1-2, with D uncertain. The germline V gene has CDR1 SGHRS and CDR2 YFSETQ. The CDR3 has 15 amino acids. V gave up 2 bases and J gave up 6 bases, with 17 bases separating them. Here the CDR3 DNA reads TGCGCCAGCAGCTTAAAAGTCCCCGCGGGGAATGGCTACACCTTC. It codes for CASSLKVPAGNGYTF.

This clonotype appeared many times. The rearrangement links TRBV3-1 to TRBJ1-2, with no clear D. Germline CDR1 is LGHDT and CDR2 is YNNKEL (reference sequence). CDR3 size: 16 residues. Between the trimmed V and J ends, which lost 4 bases and 8 bases, there was a span of 23 bases. CDR3 nucleotide sequence: TGTGCCAGCAGCCCGCCTCTTATAAGGGCCCGCCTGGGCTACACCTTC. Protein product: CASSPPLIRARLGYTF.

This clonotype was picked up many times. The CDR3 is CSASHLRTSGRTDTQYF. CDR3 in DNA: TGCAGTGCTAGCCACCTCCGGACTAGCGGACGCACAGATACGCAGTATTTT. The rearrangement joins TRBV20-1 to TRBJ2-3; 10 bases map to TRBD2. CDR3 length: 17 residues. Germline assignment: CDR1 DFQATT and CDR2 SNEGSKA (reference sequence). The junction had 10 bases not matched to a gene; V was cut back by 3 bases and J by 1 base.

This clonotype was seen a few times. V usage is TRBV3-1 and J usage is TRBJ1-1; tentatively, D is TRBD1 (5 bases). V was trimmed by 4 bases and J by 3 bases, leaving 12 bases between them. This CDR3 is 14 amino acids long. CDR1 and CDR2 (germline): LGHDT, YNNKEL (reference sequence). This chain's CDR3 is CASSPPQGHTEAFF. The CDR3 DNA follows: TGTGCCAGCAGCCCTCCCCAGGGTCACACTGAAGCTTTCTTT. Full variable domain (missing parts from reference TRBV3-1 and TRBJ1-1): DTAVSQTPKYLVTQMGNDKSIKCEQNLGHDTMYWYKQDSKKFLKIMFSYNNKELIINETVPNRFSPKSPDKAHLNLHINSLELGDSAVYFCASSPPQGHTEAFFGQGTRLTVV.

This clonotype was seen ten or more times. The V and J genes are TRBV29-1 and TRBJ2-1; D is ambiguous. The CDR3 runs to 12 residues. From germline, CDR1 is SQVTM and CDR2 ANQGSEA. Trimming stripped 4 bases from V and 5 bases from J, with 9 bases between. The chain's CDR3 is CSVGRHDNEQFF. The CDR3 nucleotides are TGCAGCGTTGGCCGTCACGACAATGAGCAGTTCTTC.

The chain recombines TRBV13 with TRBJ1-3; a weak D match, TRBD1 (6 bases). Germline CDR1 PRHDT, CDR2 FYEKMQ (reference sequence). CDR3 length equals 19 residues. CDR3 sequence (DNA): TGTACCATCAGTTTAGGTCGAGGGAAACAGGGTTTCCCTGGAAACACCATATATTTT. Translated, it gives CTISLGRGKQGFPGNTIYF.

This clonotype has a handful of counts. CDR3 sequence reads: CSAAPGGVKGQFF. The CDR3 DNA is TGCAGCGCCGCCCCAGGGGGCGTTAAGGGGCAGTTCTTC. The V and J genes are TRBV29-1 and TRBJ2-1, with TRBD1 matching over 8 bases. This CDR3 spans 13 amino acids. The V gene end was trimmed by 7 bases and the J gene end by 12 bases; junction bases not matched to a gene: 14. Germline values: CDR1 SQVTM, CDR2 ANQGSEA.

In DNA form, the CDR3 reads TGTGCCAGCTCACATCAAGAAGTCTCCTACGAGCAGTACTTC. Residues: CASSHQEVSYEQYF. V usage is TRBV18 and J usage is TRBJ2-7, with D unclear. Trimming removed 4 bases from V and 0 bases from J, with 10 bases in between. This CDR3 has 14 amino acids. CDR1 and CDR2 from the germline V gene are KGHSH and LQKENI.

This clonotype was counted ten times or more. The rearrangement joins TRBV20-1 to TRBJ1-5; TRBD1 is a possible D gene (5 bases). The CDR3 extends over 13 amino acids. Trimming shortened V by 3 bases and J by 9 bases, and 15 bases separated the two germline ends. Germline CDR1 DFQATT, CDR2 SNEGSKA (reference sequence). CDR3 sequence: CSASIADGGPQHF. The CDR3, as DNA: TGCAGTGCTAGTATAGCTGACGGGGGGCCCCAGCATTTT.

This clonotype was seen ten or more times. The chain is built from TRBV5-1 and TRBJ2-7, with TRBD2 as a possible D gene (6 bases). Germline V CDR1 and CDR2: SGHRS, YFSETQ. V was shortened by 5 bases and J by 5 bases, with 14 bases between the two germline ends. This CDR3 is built from 13 residues. This CDR3 is CASRFGGMDEQYF. CDR3 nucleotide sequence: TGCGCCAGCAGATTTGGGGGGATGGACGAGCAGTACTTC. The full variable domain, its missing parts supplied by reference TRBV5-1 and TRBJ2-7, is KAGVTQTPRYLIKTRGQQVTLSCSPISGHRSVSWYQQTPGQGLQFLFEYFSETQRNKGNFPGRFSGRQFSNSRSEMNVSTLELGDSALYLCASRFGGMDEQYFGPGTRLTVT.

This clonotype occurred many times. The rearrangement uses TRBV5-1 and TRBJ1-2; 8 positions match TRBD1. The V gene's germline CDR1 is SGHRS and CDR2 YFSETQ. This CDR3 has 13 residues. The J segment lost 5 bases and the V segment lost 6 bases, leaving 6 bases of the junction unmatched. This CDR3 reads CASTQGARYGYTF. The CDR3 DNA follows: TGCGCCAGCACCCAGGGGGCGCGATATGGCTACACCTTC.

This clonotype occurred many times. The chain joins TRBV7-2 to TRBJ2-1; 9 nucleotides line up with TRBD2. V was pared by 5 bases and J by 9 bases, with 14 bases of the junction left unmatched. This CDR3 spans 16 amino acids. The germline gives CDR1 SGHTA, CDR2 FQGNSA. As DNA, the CDR3 is TGTGCCAGCAGCGGACGGGGACTAGCCCGGAGGGGTGAGCAGTTCTTC. Protein product: CASSGRGLARRGEQFF.

This clonotype was seen at least ten times. This sequence joins TRBV6-1 and TRBJ1-1, with 8 bases fitting TRBD1. J was trimmed by 1 base and V by 7 bases; bases with no gene match: 11. The CDR3 sequence is 16 residues long. CDR1 and CDR2 from the germline V gene are MNHNS and SASEGT. Written as DNA, the CDR3 is TGTGCCAGCATGATCTCAGGGGGCGCTTCGAACACTGAAGCTTTCTTT. This codes for CASMISGGASNTEAFF.

This clonotype occurred many times. This chain joins TRBV5-1 and TRBJ1-1, with D possibly TRBD1 on 5 matching bases. There are 15 residues in the CDR3. V lost 0 bases, J lost 4 bases, and 13 bases lay in between. Germline CDR1 and CDR2: SGHRS and YFSETQ. The CDR3 is CASSLEGARGTEAFF. The CDR3 region has the DNA TGCGCCAGCAGCTTGGAAGGGGCTAGGGGCACTGAAGCTTTCTTT.

This clonotype was seen repeatedly, ten times or more. The chain joins TRBV20-1 to TRBJ2-1, with D possibly TRBD1 on 5 matching bases. V gave up 3 bases and J gave up 7 bases, with 10 bases separating them. The CDR3 extends over 12 amino acids. Germline V gene sequence: CDR1 DFQATT, CDR2 SNEGSKA (reference sequence). DNA for the CDR3: TGCAGTGCTAGGGGGCTAGTGAATGAGCAGTTCTTC. Translating it yields CSARGLVNEQFF.

This clonotype was counted ten times or more. The V and J genes are TRBV15 and TRBJ2-7, with TRBD1 identical over 8 bases. J was trimmed by 2 bases and V by 4 bases; bases with no gene match: 1. The germline gives CDR1 LNHNV, CDR2 YYDKDF (reference sequence). The length of the CDR3 is 13 residues. The CDR3 nucleotides read TGTGCCACCAGCACGGGACAGGCCTACGAGCAGTACTTC. Translating it yields CATSTGQAYEQYF.

This clonotype has a count of ten or more. The chain has TRBV10-3 and TRBJ2-5; D gene ambiguous. V was clipped by 4 bases and J by 0 bases, with 6 bases between them. Per the germline V gene, CDR1 is ENHRY and CDR2 is SYGVKD. The length of the CDR3 is 13 residues. The CDR3 DNA is TGTGCCATCAGTGGTGGCAACCAAGAGACCCAGTACTTC. This encodes CAISGGNQETQYF.

This clonotype appeared many times. The V and J genes are TRBV5-6 and TRBJ2-5; TRBD1 aligns across 10 bases. This CDR3 has 18 residues. The germline V gene encodes CDR1 SGHDT and CDR2 YYEEEE. V dropped 2 bases and J dropped 1; count of bases not matched to a gene: 11. In nucleotides, the CDR3 is TGTGCCAGCAGCTTAAACCGGGACAGGGGAACCCTCCAAGAGACCCAGTACTTC. Protein sequence: CASSLNRDRGTLQETQYF.

This clonotype was observed many times. The chain has TRBV20-1 and TRBJ2-2; D is uncertain. The germline V gene has CDR1 DFQATT and CDR2 SNEGSKA (reference sequence). The CDR3 totals 11 residues. The V end was cut by 0 bases, the J end by 7 bases, with 3 bases between. The CDR3 sequence is CSARDGGELFF. The CDR3 DNA is TGCAGTGCTAGAGATGGCGGGGAGCTGTTTTTT.

This chain connects TRBV6-1 to TRBJ2-3, with TRBD2 matching over 9 bases. Trimming at V came to 6 bases and at J to 2 bases, leaving 9 bases not matched to a gene. Looked up from germline, CDR1 is MNHNS and CDR2 is SASEGT. The CDR3 spans 16 residues. The CDR3 loop reads CASSNFGGGVTDTQYF. As DNA, the CDR3 is TGTGCCAGCAGCAACTTTGGCGGGGGGGTCACAGATACGCAGTATTTT.

This sequence joins TRBV2 and TRBJ1-1; 9 bases agree with TRBD1. V was clipped by 4 bases and J by 7 bases; unmatched bases: 10. The CDR3 contains 15 residues. CDR1 and CDR2 from the germline V gene are SNHLY and FYNNEI. In DNA form, the CDR3 reads TGTGCCAGCAGTGTAAGGACAGGGGCTTTTGGTGAAGCTTTCTTT. This sequence encodes CASSVRTGAFGEAFF. Full variable domain (missing parts from reference TRBV2 and TRBJ1-1): EPEVTQTPSHQVTQMGQEVILRCVPISNHLYFYWYRQILGQKVEFLVSFYNNEISEKSEIFDDQFSVERPDGSNFTLKIRSTKLEDSAMYFCASSVRTGAFGEAFFGQGTRLTVV.

At least ten counts were recorded for this clonotype. Here the CDR3 DNA reads TGCAGTGCACAGAGCTCCGGGACAGGGGCCCACGAGCAGTACTTC. It encodes CSAQSSGTGAHEQYF. V and J are TRBV20-1 and TRBJ2-7; TRBD1 aligns across 10 bases. Germline V gives CDR1 DFQATT, CDR2 SNEGSKA (reference sequence). The CDR3 has 15 residues. With 6 bases clipped from V and 5 bases from J, the junction kept 13 bases outside the gene matches.

The rearrangement joins TRBV27 to TRBJ1-5, with 12 bases lining up with TRBD1. The trim removed 5 bases at V and 2 bases at J, leaving 10 bases unmatched. The CDR3 has 18 residues. Germline V lookup: CDR1 MNHEY, CDR2 SMNVEV (reference sequence). CDR3 amino acids: CASSPRDRGLRGNQPQHF. The DNA for the CDR3 is TGTGCCAGCAGTCCCCGGGACAGGGGGCTTCGCGGCAATCAGCCCCAGCATTTT.

This clonotype showed up just a few times. The chain employs TRBV7-9 and TRBJ2-1, with TRBD2 matching over 11 bases. Germline values: CDR1 SEHNR, CDR2 FQNEAQ (reference sequence). The V gene end was trimmed by 1 base and the J gene end by 8 bases; junction bases not matched to a gene: 1. This CDR3 contains 14 residues. The CDR3: CASSLELAGDEQFF. CDR3 DNA: TGTGCCAGCAGCTTAGAACTAGCGGGAGATGAGCAGTTCTTC.

Regarding this clonotype: A much larger clone differs by one base, so this may be a read error. The chain carries TRBV2 and TRBJ2-1; D uncertain. Trimming took off 10 bases at V and 6 bases at J, with 10 bases between the two ends. The CDR3 is 11 residues long. Germline values: CDR1 SNHLY, CDR2 FYNNEI. The CDR3 DNA reads TGTGCCAACAATCTTGGCAATGAGCAGTTCTTC. It encodes CANNLGNEQFF.

There are many counts of this clonotype. The chain recombines TRBV15 with TRBJ2-1; D perhaps matches TRBD2 (6 bases). The CDR3 sequence is 16 residues long. CDR1 is LNHNV and CDR2 is YYDKDF in the germline V gene (reference sequence). V lost 1 base and J lost 0, with 10 bases in between. CDR3 DNA sequence: TGTGCCACCAGCAGAGGGGGAGGAAGCTCCTACAATGAGCAGTTCTTC. Protein: CATSRGGGSSYNEQFF.

This clonotype was detected many times. This chain uses TRBV2 with TRBJ2-5, with D perhaps matching TRBD2 (6 bases). This CDR3 region has 15 residues. The germline V and J ends were trimmed by 6 bases and 6 bases, with 20 bases remaining between them. CDR1 and CDR2 (germline): SNHLY, FYNNEI. The CDR3 DNA follows: TGTGCCAGCAGGGGGACTGGCGGCCTCCGAAAGACCCAGTACTTC. Its protein product is CASRGTGGLRKTQYF.